One and the same sample provided the 27 T cell receptor beta chains below, sequenced in a study of blood T cell repertoires in COVID-19. Method: immunoSEQ multiplex PCR; TCRdb's copy keeps in-frame clones and lacks some. The sample includes 450,000 to 500,000 clones, less than 90% of them seen just once. The sample was PBMCs or T cells enriched from blood (not recorded which). The source of these receptors is a woman in her sixties who had recovered from COVID-19.

The CDR3: CASSLEGAPPYEQYF. The DNA of the CDR3 is TGTGCCAGCAGCTTGGAGGGGGCCCCACCCTACGAGCAGTACTTC. The J gene is TRBJ2-7, the V gene TRBV5-4, with 7 bases that match TRBD1. The CDR3 totals 15 residues. The germline gives CDR1 SGHNT, CDR2 YYREEE (reference sequence). Trimming cost V 0 bases and J 2 bases; bases outside gene matches: 5.

The CDR3 DNA is TGTGCCACCAGCACAGGAAACACCGGGGAGCTGTTTTTT. It codes for CATSTGNTGELFF. The chain combines TRBV24-1 with TRBJ2-2; D may be TRBD1 (5 bases). CDR3 size: 13 residues. The V end lost 7 bases, the J end lost 2 bases, and 7 bases lay between the germline ends. CDR1 KGHDR and CDR2 SFDVKD come from the germline V gene.

This chain joins TRBV11-2 and TRBJ2-5, with 7 nucleotides matching TRBD2. V was pared by 1 base and J by 7 bases, with 3 bases of the junction left unmatched. This CDR3 is 13 amino acids long. Per germline, CDR1 SGHAT and CDR2 FQNNGV. CDR3 DNA sequence: TGTGCCAGCAGCTTAGGCGGGGGAGGGACCCAGTACTTC. This gives the protein CASSLGGGGTQYF.

The V gene is TRBV7-8, the J gene TRBJ1-4; tentative D call: TRBD1 (5 bases). The CDR3 covers 14 residues. In germline, CDR1 is SGHVS, CDR2 FQNEAQ. Between the trimmed V and J ends, which lost 2 bases and 7 bases, there was a span of 11 bases. CDR3 DNA sequence: TGTGCCAGCAGCTTATTTCAGGGAAGTGAAAAACTGTTTTTT. Translated, it gives CASSLFQGSEKLFF.

The chain is built from TRBV2 and TRBJ2-7, with 8 nucleotides matching TRBD1. The CDR3 has 13 residues. Germline CDR1 reads SNHLY; CDR2 reads FYNNEI. V lost 6 bases, J lost 3 bases, and 4 bases stayed unmatched. CDR3 sequence reads: CASSGTGSYEQYV. The DNA for the CDR3 is TGTGCCAGCAGCGGGACAGGAAGCTACGAGCAGTACGTC.

The genes are TRBV2 and TRBJ2-7; tentatively, D is TRBD2 (6 bases). The germline V gene encodes CDR1 SNHLY and CDR2 FYNNEI. The germline V and J ends were trimmed by 7 bases and 3 bases, with 10 bases remaining between them. The CDR3 extends over 12 amino acids. Here the CDR3 reads CASIGGRYEQYF. CDR3 bases: TGTGCCAGCATCGGGGGTCGCTACGAGCAGTACTTC.

Remarks on this clone: The sample has other DNA sequences that encode this CDR3 too. V is TRBV2 and J is TRBJ1-5; maybe TRBD1 (6 bases). V was shortened by 3 bases and J by 7 bases, with 7 bases between the two germline ends. The CDR3 is 12 amino acids. Per the germline V gene, CDR1 is SNHLY and CDR2 is FYNNEI. The CDR3 region is CASSDTGQPQHF. CDR3 sequence (DNA): TGTGCCAGCAGTGACACAGGGCAGCCCCAGCATTTT.

The J gene is TRBJ1-5, the V gene TRBV12-3 or TRBV12-4; D is uncertain. V lost 6 bases and J 7 bases, leaving 13 bases between the germline ends. This CDR3 spans 13 amino acids. CDR3 sequence: CASRFTEKQPQHF. CDR3 DNA sequence: TGTGCCAGCAGATTTACAGAGAAGCAGCCCCAGCATTTT.

This clone was seen a single time. This chain connects TRBV6-5 to TRBJ2-3, with D uncertain. Per germline, CDR1 MNHEY and CDR2 SVGAGI. The CDR3 spans 14 residues. Trimming pared 6 bases from V and 4 bases from J, leaving 14 bases between. CDR3 DNA sequence: TGTGCCAGCAGCTTCGACTTCCGTCCAGATACGCAGTATTTT. Its translation: CASSFDFRPDTQYF.

The chain employs TRBV28 and TRBJ1-2, with 8 bases matching TRBD1. Germline values: CDR1 MDHEN, CDR2 SYDVKM. Losses at the gene ends were 5 bases for V and 5 bases for J; bases not matched to a gene: 7. This CDR3 is built from 14 residues. The CDR3 region is CASSLPGQGYGYTF. In DNA form, the CDR3 reads TGTGCCAGCAGTCTCCCCGGACAGGGTTATGGCTACACCTTC.

The chain has TRBV10-3 and TRBJ2-3, with TRBD2 matching over 10 bases. The germline CDR1 and CDR2 sequences are ENHRY and SYGVKD. With V trimmed by 0 bases and J by 3 bases, 9 bases remained unmatched. The CDR3 loop spans 18 amino acids. The CDR3 loop is CAISESSSGGLQTDTQYF. For the CDR3, the DNA is TGTGCCATCAGTGAGTCGTCTAGCGGGGGCCTCCAAACAGATACGCAGTATTTT.

The chain links TRBV19 to TRBJ1-1; D gene ambiguous. Trimming cost V 3 bases and J 0 bases, with 17 bases left between them. The CDR3 contains 17 residues. From germline, CDR1 is LNHDA and CDR2 SQIVND (reference sequence). CDR3 DNA sequence: TGTGCCAGTAGTATTATCCCCGAGTTACTCATGAACACTGAAGCTTTCTTT. Translating gives CASSIIPELLMNTEAFF.

The J gene is TRBJ2-3, the V gene TRBV27; the match to TRBD2 covers 9 bases. The CDR3 is made up of 15 amino acids. Trimming at V came to 2 bases and at J to 0 bases, leaving 0 bases not matched to a gene. Germline CDR1 MNHEY, CDR2 SMNVEV (reference sequence). The CDR3 loop reads CASSLGLASTDTQYF. DNA for the CDR3: TGTGCCAGCAGTTTAGGACTAGCGAGCACAGATACGCAGTATTTT.

On this clone: The identical CDR3 is also encoded by other nucleotide sequences in the sample. The chain has TRBV28 and TRBJ2-7; perhaps TRBD2 as D (5 bases). The CDR3 loop spans 14 amino acids. V lost 4 bases to trimming and J lost 0 bases, with 10 bases between them. Germline V lookup: CDR1 MDHEN, CDR2 SYDVKM. CDR3 coding DNA: TGTGCCAGCAGTTGGGCGGGCGCCTCCTACGAGCAGTACTTC. Amino acid sequence: CASSWAGASYEQYF.

The gene calls are TRBV24-1 and TRBJ1-2; 7 bases are a match to TRBD1. The V gene's germline CDR1 is KGHDR and CDR2 SFDVKD. This CDR3 contains 17 residues. V lost 2 bases, J lost 0 bases, and 8 bases stayed unmatched. The CDR3 nucleotides are TGTGCCACCAGTGATTCCAAGGGGGCCGGGGCTAACTATGGCTACACCTTC. Residues: CATSDSKGAGANYGYTF.

This clone turned up a few times. The chain uses TRBV29-1 and TRBJ2-2; 13 nucleotides agree with TRBD2. CDR3 size: 15 residues. V shed 6 bases and J 7 bases; nucleotides not matched to a gene: 8. Per the germline V gene, CDR1 is SQVTM and CDR2 is ANQGSEA. Here the CDR3 DNA reads TGCAGCGTGGGCCCGGGACTAGCGGGGCACGGGGAGCTGTTTTTT. Encoded protein: CSVGPGLAGHGELFF.

The gene calls are TRBV24-1 and TRBJ2-2; 7 bases agree with TRBD1. Germline V gene sequence: CDR1 KGHDR, CDR2 SFDVKD. This CDR3 comprises 17 residues. V was clipped by 3 bases and J by 4 bases; unmatched bases: 10. CDR3 residues: CATSDPRKGAGTGELFF. The CDR3 DNA follows: TGTGCCACCAGTGATCCTCGAAAGGGGGCGGGCACCGGGGAGCTGTTTTTT.

CDR3 sequence: CASSLSTSGGARADTQYF. The CDR3 coding sequence is TGTGCCAGCAGCTTGTCGACTAGCGGGGGGGCCAGGGCAGATACGCAGTATTTT. The chain is built from TRBV5-4 and TRBJ2-3; 14 bases agree with TRBD2. V was pared by 1 base and J by 4 bases, with 8 bases of the junction left unmatched. The CDR3 contains 18 residues. Germline assignment: CDR1 SGHNT and CDR2 YYREEE (reference sequence).

This clone was seen only once. The chain uses TRBV6-5 and TRBJ2-3; the D gene is possibly TRBD1 (5 bases). Trimming took off 5 bases at V and 2 bases at J, with 11 bases between the two ends. This CDR3 has 14 residues. Per germline, CDR1 MNHEY and CDR2 SVGAGI. The CDR3 sequence is CASSPGYSTDTQYF. The CDR3, as DNA: TGTGCCAGCAGTCCAGGGTACTCCACAGATACGCAGTATTTT.

CDR3 sequence: CASRLFGTGSEKLFF. Written as DNA, the CDR3 is TGTGCCAGCCGCCTTTTCGGGACAGGGTCTGAAAAACTGTTTTTT. The V and J genes are TRBV27 and TRBJ1-4, with 9 bases aligning to TRBD1. This CDR3 contains 15 residues. The ends lost 8 bases at V and 7 bases at J; junction bases unmatched: 11. Germline values: CDR1 MNHEY, CDR2 SMNVEV (reference sequence).

Only a few counts were recorded for this clone. V usage is TRBV10-3 and J usage is TRBJ2-2; D uncertain. This CDR3 region has 12 residues. Germline CDR1 reads ENHRY; CDR2 reads SYGVKD. Trimming took 6 bases from V and 4 from J, leaving 6 bases between them. The CDR3 here is CAIRSGTGELFF. CDR3 coding DNA: TGTGCCATCAGATCGGGCACCGGGGAGCTGTTTTTT.

This clone was counted a single time. The chain links TRBV25-1 to TRBJ1-6; D is unresolved. Germline CDR1 and CDR2: MGHDK and SYGVNS. V shed 5 bases and J shed 8 bases, with 10 bases lying between them. The length of the CDR3 is 13 residues. The DNA for the CDR3 is TGTGCCAGCAGTCGGGAGGGAGATTCACCCCTCCACTTT. It specifies CASSREGDSPLHF.

This clone was seen a single time. This specimen includes other DNA sequences encoding the same CDR3. The V gene is TRBV2, the J gene TRBJ1-5, with 7 bases aligning to TRBD1. Germline V CDR1 and CDR2: SNHLY, FYNNEI. The CDR3 spans 13 residues. With 6 bases clipped from V and 4 bases from J, the junction kept 3 bases outside the gene matches. DNA of the CDR3: TGTGCCAGCAGGGGACAGACAAATCAGCCCCAGCATTTT. Protein sequence: CASRGQTNQPQHF.

This clone was counted a single time. This chain links TRBV2 with TRBJ2-7, with 13 bases lining up with TRBD2. This CDR3 has 14 amino acids. V lost 4 bases to trimming and J lost 6 bases; unmatched junction nucleotides: 3. Germline values: CDR1 SNHLY, CDR2 FYNNEI. CDR3 nucleotide sequence: TGTGCCAGCAGTGGGGGACTAGCGGGGCTCGAGCAGTACTTC. Amino acid sequence: CASSGGLAGLEQYF.

This chain connects TRBV24-1 to TRBJ1-1, with D unresolved. Germline V gives CDR1 KGHDR, CDR2 SFDVKD. CDR3 size: 13 residues. Trimming removed 10 bases at V and 1 base at J, with 12 bases between. DNA for the CDR3: TGTGCCACTTCAGGTAGTACGAACACTGAAGCTTTCTTT. This translates into CATSGSTNTEAFF.

The chain recombines TRBV6-5 with TRBJ2-6; no firm D call. Trimming cost V 6 bases and J 5 bases, with 8 bases left between them. Germline V lookup: CDR1 MNHEY, CDR2 SVGAGI. The CDR3 loop spans 13 amino acids. The chain's CDR3 is CASSSYRANVLTF. CDR3 nucleotide sequence: TGTGCCAGCAGCTCTTATAGGGCCAACGTCCTGACTTTC.

The chain has TRBV19 and TRBJ1-3; 10 nucleotides line up with TRBD1. Germline CDR1 is LNHDA and CDR2 is SQIVND (reference sequence). The CDR3 length is 14 residues. V shed 8 bases and J 2 bases; nucleotides not matched to a gene: 3. The CDR3 protein is CASETGGTGNTIYF. The CDR3 DNA is TGTGCCAGTGAGACAGGGGGCACTGGAAACACCATATATTTT.